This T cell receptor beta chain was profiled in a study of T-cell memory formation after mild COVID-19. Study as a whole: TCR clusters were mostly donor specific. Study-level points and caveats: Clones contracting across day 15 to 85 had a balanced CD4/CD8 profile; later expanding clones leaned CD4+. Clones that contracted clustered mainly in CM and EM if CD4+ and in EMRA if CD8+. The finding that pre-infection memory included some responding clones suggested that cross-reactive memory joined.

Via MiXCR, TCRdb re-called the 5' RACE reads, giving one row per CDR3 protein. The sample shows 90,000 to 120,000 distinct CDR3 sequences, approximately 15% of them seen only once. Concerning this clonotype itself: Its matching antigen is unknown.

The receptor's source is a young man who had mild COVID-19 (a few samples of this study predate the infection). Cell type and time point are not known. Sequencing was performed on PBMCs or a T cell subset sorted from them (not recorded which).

CDR3 sequence: CASSLAASYEQYV. CDR3 sequence (DNA): TGTGCCAGCAGCTTAGCCGCGTCCTACGAGCAGTACGTC. The V gene is TRBV7-2, the J gene TRBJ2-7; D is undetermined. Trimming took 0 bases from V and 1 from J, leaving 4 bases between them. This CDR3 is 13 amino acids long. Germline V gene lookup returns CDR1 SGHTA and CDR2 FQGNSA.